This record concerns one T cell receptor (beta chain) sequence. As yet, its antigen is unknown. The DNA is omitted, as the CDR3 cannot be located on it reliably, and the CDR3 follows TCRdb's listing. These data are taken from a study of STAT5B mutations in CD4+ large granular lymphocyte leukemia. Study-level information: Among healthy donors, a particular HLA allele went with more CDR3 'QG' motifs. General observations from the study: CD4-sorted patient repertoires seemed more clonal than healthy CD4+ repertoires. No patients shared main leukemic clonotypes, though 25% to 30% appeared at low frequency elsewhere. 8/27 top patient clones versus 2/35 control clones were TRBV06-family.

Per the germline V gene, CDR1 is MDHEN and CDR2 is SYDVKM. The CDR3 is 12 amino acids long, termini counted. TCRdb's copy holds only in-frame clones and misses some; the assay was immunoSEQ multiplex PCR. The sample lists about 24,000 clones; about two thirds were seen once. V and J are TRBV28 and TRBJ2-7; no DNA check was done on the table's D call, TRBD2. The TCR comes from a human donor in good health. The source material was CD4+ T cells from blood buffy coats. The CDR3 sequence is CASSFGGGAGYF.